Each of the 25 T cell receptor beta chains below was sequenced from the same sample in a study of beta chain features in type 1 diabetes. General study points: All four CD4+ subsets of Type 1 diabetes patients contained TCRB CDR3s that were moderately but significantly shorter.

Their target antigens are unknown. Expressed TCRB transcripts got sequenced, as all isolated RNA was reverse transcribed. TCRdb keeps only in-frame clones here, not all; method: immunoSEQ multiplex PCR. The sample carries some 240,000 clones, 16% recorded once. The sample taken for sequencing was naive CD4+ T cells from blood. These receptors originate from a man aged 25-45 years with type 1 diabetes.

This clone came up a few times. This chain connects TRBV6-4 to TRBJ2-4; no clear D. V was trimmed by 6 bases and J by 0 bases, leaving 12 bases between them. The CDR3 spans 15 residues. The germline V gene has CDR1 MRHNA and CDR2 SNTAGT. The CDR3 bases are TGTGCCAGCAGACTCAGGTGTATAGCCAAAAACATTCAGTACTTC. Translating gives CASRLRCIAKNIQYF.

The rearrangement uses TRBV9 and TRBJ1-1; D call uncertain. The CDR3 is 14 amino acids. Germline V gene data show CDR1 as SGDLS and CDR2 as YYNGEE. V was shortened by 4 bases and J by 1 base, with 11 bases between the two germline ends. CDR3 region: CASSPQTANTEAFF. CDR3 bases: TGTGCCAGCAGCCCTCAAACAGCGAACACTGAAGCTTTCTTT.

This clone showed up just a few times. The same CDR3 arises from other DNA sequences in this sample as well. This chain joins TRBV29-1 and TRBJ2-6; D unclear. Looked up from germline, CDR1 is SQVTM and CDR2 is ANQGSEA. The CDR3 spans 12 residues. V was trimmed by 4 bases and J by 4 bases, leaving 5 bases between them. The CDR3 here is CSVVSGANVLTF. In nucleotides, the CDR3 is TGCAGCGTTGTATCGGGGGCCAACGTCCTGACTTTC.

In this sample, this clone turned up a few times. The chain is built from TRBV7-9 and TRBJ2-2; D is undetermined. This CDR3 spans 17 amino acids. Germline CDR1 is SEHNR and CDR2 is FQNEAQ (reference sequence). V was pared by 5 bases and J by 2 bases, with 18 bases between. The CDR3, as DNA: TGTGCCAGCAGCGAAAGACTCCTGACCCTTAACACCGGGGAGCTGTTTTTT. Its protein product is CASSERLLTLNTGELFF.

This clone was seen a few times. CDR3 DNA sequence: TGTGCCATCACTAGACAGGAATCGAGCACTGAAGCTTTCTTT. This sequence encodes CAITRQESSTEAFF. This chain connects TRBV10-3 to TRBJ1-1, with D perhaps TRBD1 (6 bases). V was shortened by 7 bases and J by 4 bases, with 16 bases between the two germline ends. The germline V gene encodes CDR1 ENHRY and CDR2 SYGVKD. The CDR3 has 14 amino acids.

This clone was observed a few times. The chain links TRBV29-1 to TRBJ2-1; TRBD2 aligns across 11 bases. The germline CDR1 and CDR2 sequences are SQVTM and ANQGSEA. CDR3 length: 12 residues. Trimming cost V 7 bases and J 12 bases; bases outside gene matches: 8. CDR3: CSGDSGRARQFF. The CDR3 DNA follows: TGCAGCGGTGATAGCGGGAGGGCTCGGCAGTTCTTC.

In this sample, this clone turned up a few times. The chain employs TRBV15 and TRBJ2-7; the match to TRBD1 covers 8 bases. Unmatched junction bases numbered 10, after V lost 0 bases and J lost 6 bases. CDR1 is LNHNV and CDR2 is YYDKDF in the germline V gene (reference sequence). The CDR3 extends over 16 amino acids. The CDR3 is CATSRDVSGGSGEQYF. CDR3 sequence (DNA): TGTGCCACCAGCAGAGATGTGTCAGGGGGCTCCGGCGAGCAGTACTTC. Complete variable domain (other parts from reference TRBV15 and TRBJ2-7): DAMVIQNPRYQVTQFGKPVTLSCSQTLNHNVMYWYQQKSSQAPKLLFHYYDKDFNNEADTPDNFQSRRPNTSFCFLDIRSPGLGDTAMYLCATSRDVSGGSGEQYFGPGTRLTVT.

This clone was observed a single time. The chain uses TRBV5-4 and TRBJ2-1; D gene unclear. The germline V and J ends were trimmed by 0 bases and 5 bases, with 6 bases remaining between them. The CDR3 covers 13 residues. CDR1 is SGHNT and CDR2 is YYREEE in the germline V gene (reference sequence). Written as DNA, the CDR3 is TGTGCCAGCAGCTTGGAAGGGCACAATGAGCAGTTCTTC. Translating it yields CASSLEGHNEQFF.

This clone was seen a few times. J is TRBJ1-5 and V is TRBV30, with 9 bases that match TRBD1. CDR1 is GTSNPN, CDR2 SVGIG, per germline (reference sequence). V lost 3 bases to trimming and J lost 3 bases; unmatched junction nucleotides: 3. The CDR3 is made up of 14 amino acids. In nucleotides, the CDR3 is TGTGCCTGGAGGGGACAGGGTAACAATCAGCCCCAGCATTTT. This gives the protein CAWRGQGNNQPQHF.

This clone was detected only a few times. The J gene is TRBJ2-1, the V gene TRBV29-1; 8 bases align to TRBD2. This CDR3 spans 13 amino acids. The germline V gene encodes CDR1 SQVTM and CDR2 ANQGSEA. V trimming: 7 bases; J trimming: 6 bases; junction bases outside the gene matches: 8. CDR3 sequence reads: CSGAGVTRNEQFF. The CDR3 DNA reads as TGCAGCGGAGCGGGAGTCACCCGCAATGAGCAGTTCTTC.

This clone came up a few times. The chain combines TRBV30 with TRBJ2-7; 11 positions match TRBD2. Germline V CDR1 and CDR2: GTSNPN, SVGIG (reference sequence). The CDR3 runs 15 residues. After removal of 4 bases from V and 4 bases from J, the junction contained 9 bases not matched to a gene. CDR3 sequence (DNA): TGTGCCTGGACCAAAACTAGCGGGGGACCTTACGAGCAGTACTTC. It specifies CAWTKTSGGPYEQYF.

This sequence joins TRBV5-1 and TRBJ2-5; D is ambiguous. This CDR3 is 14 amino acids long. CDR1 and CDR2 from the germline V gene are SGHRS and YFSETQ. V gave up 4 bases and J gave up 6 bases, with 16 bases separating them. DNA for the CDR3: TGCGCCAGCAGCCCCGACCTCTCAACACAGACCCAGTACTTC. Its translation: CASSPDLSTQTQYF.

Only a few counts were recorded for this clone. The CDR3 reads CASSVGGQFPPNEQYF. The CDR3 DNA follows: TGTGCCAGCAGCGTCGGAGGGCAGTTTCCTCCTAACGAGCAGTACTTC. The rearrangement links TRBV9 to TRBJ2-7; D may be TRBD2 (6 bases). This CDR3 is 16 amino acids long. Germline V gene sequence: CDR1 SGDLS, CDR2 YYNGEE. The V end was cut by 2 bases, the J end by 5 bases, with 20 bases between.

This clone was seen a handful of times. The V call is TRBV29-1, the J call TRBJ2-6; D is unresolved. The CDR3 spans 15 residues. Germline V gives CDR1 SQVTM, CDR2 ANQGSEA. V gave up 2 bases and J gave up 0 bases, with 8 bases separating them. CDR3 DNA: TGCAGCGTTGAAATGATGAGCTCTGGGGCCAACGTCCTGACTTTC. This encodes CSVEMMSSGANVLTF.

This chain joins TRBV29-1 and TRBJ2-1; 9 nucleotides line up with TRBD2. Trimming cost V 7 bases and J 2 bases; bases outside gene matches: 9. CDR3 length: 15 amino acids. The germline V gene has CDR1 SQVTM and CDR2 ANQGSEA. CDR3 in amino acids: CSGAPRLAAYNEQFF. The CDR3 DNA is TGCAGCGGGGCCCCTCGACTAGCGGCCTACAATGAGCAGTTCTTC.

This clone was counted a few times. The rearrangement links TRBV27 to TRBJ2-3, with TRBD1 matching 9 bases. This CDR3 is 15 amino acids long. V lost 3 bases to trimming and J lost 4 bases; unmatched junction nucleotides: 5. Germline CDR1 reads MNHEY; CDR2 reads SMNVEV (reference sequence). CDR3 residues: CASSLGGQGPDTQYF. Here the CDR3 DNA reads TGTGCCAGCAGTTTGGGGGGACAGGGCCCAGATACGCAGTATTTT.

This clone was seen only a few times. This sample includes further DNA sequences coding for the same CDR3. The gene calls are TRBV7-2 and TRBJ2-3; the D is unclear. The CDR3 is 12 amino acids. Germline CDR1 and CDR2: SGHTA and FQGNSA. V shed 0 bases and J shed 3 bases, with 1 base lying between them. This CDR3 reads CASSLATDTQYF. In DNA form, the CDR3 reads TGTGCCAGCAGCTTAGCAACAGATACGCAGTATTTT.

This clone was detected a few times. The chain employs TRBV5-1 and TRBJ1-2, with D unclear. The CDR3 has 15 residues. Germline CDR1 and CDR2: SGHRS and YFSETQ. V was cut by 3 bases and J by 0 bases, with 12 bases left in between. CDR3 coding DNA: TGCGCCAGCAGCTGGGAGACGGGAGCTAACTATGGCTACACCTTC. The encoded protein is CASSWETGANYGYTF.

This clone was recorded a few times. The J gene is TRBJ1-5, the V gene TRBV29-1; D is possibly TRBD1 (6 bases). The germline gives CDR1 SQVTM, CDR2 ANQGSEA. CDR3 length: 13 amino acids. V was cut by 6 bases and J by 3 bases, with 12 bases left in between. This CDR3 reads CSVAGVFNQPQHF. CDR3 sequence (DNA): TGCAGCGTCGCAGGGGTATTCAATCAGCCCCAGCATTTT. Filled out from reference TRBV29-1 and TRBJ1-5, the complete variable domain reads SAVISQKPSRDICQRGTSLTIQCQVDSQVTMMFWYRQQPGQSLTLIATANQGSEATYESGFVIDKFPISRPNLTFSTLTVSNMSPEDSSIYLCSVAGVFNQPQHFGDGTRLSIL.

The chain has TRBV30 and TRBJ2-7; 10 bases are shared with TRBD1. Germline CDR1 GTSNPN, CDR2 SVGIG (reference sequence). The CDR3 has 15 residues. V trimming: 3 bases; J trimming: 0 bases; junction bases outside the gene matches: 5. The DNA of the CDR3 is TGTGCCTGGAGGGGACAGGGGATGAGCTCCTACGAGCAGTACTTC. It codes for CAWRGQGMSSYEQYF. Looking up the rest from reference TRBV30 and TRBJ2-7 gives the full variable domain: SQTIHQWPATLVQPVGSPLSLECTVEGTSNPNLYWYRQAAGRGLQLLFYSVGIGQISSEVPQNLSASRPQDRQFILSSKKLLLSDSGFYLCAWRGQGMSSYEQYFGPGTRLTVT.

This clone appeared a few times. The chain carries TRBV7-2 and TRBJ2-3, with a weak D call TRBD2 (6 bases). Trimming took off 6 bases at V and 0 bases at J, with 13 bases between the two ends. This CDR3 has 15 amino acids. From germline, CDR1 is SGHTA and CDR2 FQGNSA. The CDR3 DNA reads as TGTGCCAGCAGAGGTGGCGGGACTAGCACAGATACGCAGTATTTT. This gives the protein CASRGGGTSTDTQYF.

The chain combines TRBV5-1 with TRBJ2-1, with TRBD2 identical over 8 bases. V lost 4 bases, J lost 5 bases, and 14 bases stayed unmatched. This CDR3 is built from 17 residues. The germline gives CDR1 SGHRS, CDR2 YFSETQ. CDR3 nucleotides: TGCGCCAGCAGCACATCCTCGGCGTTTAGCGGGAACAATGAGCAGTTCTTC. Translating it yields CASSTSSAFSGNNEQFF. The full variable domain, its missing parts supplied by reference TRBV5-1 and TRBJ2-1, is KAGVTQTPRYLIKTRGQQVTLSCSPISGHRSVSWYQQTPGQGLQFLFEYFSETQRNKGNFPGRFSGRQFSNSRSEMNVSTLELGDSALYLCASSTSSAFSGNNEQFFGPGTRLTVL.

This clone was observed a handful of times. V gene TRBV10-3 combines with J gene TRBJ2-1; tentative D call: TRBD2 (6 bases). Germline CDR1 ENHRY, CDR2 SYGVKD. V was clipped by 5 bases and J by 4 bases, with 12 bases between them. CDR3 length: 14 residues. CDR3 loop: CAISRGGGYNEQFF. The CDR3 nucleotides read TGTGCCATCAGTCGCGGCGGAGGGTACAATGAGCAGTTCTTC.

This clone was seen a handful of times. The V and J genes are TRBV7-2 and TRBJ2-7, with no clear D. The germline V gene encodes CDR1 SGHTA and CDR2 FQGNSA. This CDR3 comprises 13 residues. V was cut by 1 base and J by 9 bases, with 13 bases left in between. CDR3 residues: CASSLEERRWQYF. The CDR3, as DNA: TGTGCCAGCAGCTTAGAAGAGAGAAGGTGGCAGTACTTC.

A note on this clone: The sample contains more than one DNA sequence encoding this CDR3. The gene calls are TRBV9 and TRBJ2-4, with unresolved D. CDR1 SGDLS and CDR2 YYNGEE come from the germline V gene. The CDR3 runs 14 residues. With 4 bases removed from V and 0 bases from J, the gap between germline ends came to 8 bases. The CDR3 bases are TGTGCCAGCAGCCCAAGGGTAGCCAAAAACATTCAGTACTTC. As protein: CASSPRVAKNIQYF.